A selection of T cell receptor beta chains follows, all from one sample in a study of cytomegalovirus exposure and HLA in healthy donors. Sequenced by immunoSEQ multiplex PCR; TCRdb stores in-frame clones only, minus some. The table records about 200,000 clones, 79% of them present only once. Sequencing input: PBMCs. All receptors come from a man in his fifties in good health and CMV-seronegative. CDR3s include the opening cysteine and the closing phenylalanine or tryptophan. Fields, in order: V gene, CDR3 protein.

TRBV5-1 CASSSAGGMNTEAFF
TRBV6-1 CASSVYRDSSYEQYF
TRBV5-6 CASSLALAWGTDTQYF
TRBV7-9 CASSPSGRRYNEQFF
TRBV28 CASSFRGSSSGELFF
TRBV10-1 CASSESGTGTAFF
TRBV11-2 CASSPSRRRFSYNEQFF
TRBV9 CASNKGGANEQFF
TRBV19 CASSIPGTGQETQYF
TRBV5-1 CASRPTTNYGYTF
TRBV7-9 CASSLVPATSSYEQYF